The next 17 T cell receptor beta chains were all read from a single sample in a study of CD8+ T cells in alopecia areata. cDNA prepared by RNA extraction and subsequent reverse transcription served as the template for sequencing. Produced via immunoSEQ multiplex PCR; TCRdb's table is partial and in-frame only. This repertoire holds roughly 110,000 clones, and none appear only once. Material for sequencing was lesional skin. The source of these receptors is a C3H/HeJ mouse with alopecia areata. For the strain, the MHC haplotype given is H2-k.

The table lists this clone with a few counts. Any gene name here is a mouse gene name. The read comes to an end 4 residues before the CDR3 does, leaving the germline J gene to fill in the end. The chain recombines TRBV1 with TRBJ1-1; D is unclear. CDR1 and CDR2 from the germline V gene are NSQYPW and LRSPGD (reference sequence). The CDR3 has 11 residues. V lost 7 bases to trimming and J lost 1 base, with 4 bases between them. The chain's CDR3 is CTCMGNTEVFF. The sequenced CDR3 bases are TGCACCTGCATGGGGAACACA.

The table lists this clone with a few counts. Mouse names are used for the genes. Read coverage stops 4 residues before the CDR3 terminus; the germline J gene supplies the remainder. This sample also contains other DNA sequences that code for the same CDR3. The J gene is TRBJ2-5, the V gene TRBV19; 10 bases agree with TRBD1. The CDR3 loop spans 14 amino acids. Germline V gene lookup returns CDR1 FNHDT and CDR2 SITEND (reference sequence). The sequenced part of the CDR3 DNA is TGTGCCAGCAGTATTGGGGACAGGGGTGAC. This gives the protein CASSIGDRGD. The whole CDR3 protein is CASSIGDRGDTQYF.

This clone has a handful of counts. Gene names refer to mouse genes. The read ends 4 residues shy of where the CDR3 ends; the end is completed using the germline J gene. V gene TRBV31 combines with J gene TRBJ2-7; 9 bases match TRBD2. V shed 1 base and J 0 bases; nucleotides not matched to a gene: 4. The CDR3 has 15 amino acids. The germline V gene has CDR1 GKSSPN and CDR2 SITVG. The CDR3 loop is CAWSPDWGSSYEQYF. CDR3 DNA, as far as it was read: TGTGCCTGGAGTCCTGACTGGGGGAGCTCCTAT.

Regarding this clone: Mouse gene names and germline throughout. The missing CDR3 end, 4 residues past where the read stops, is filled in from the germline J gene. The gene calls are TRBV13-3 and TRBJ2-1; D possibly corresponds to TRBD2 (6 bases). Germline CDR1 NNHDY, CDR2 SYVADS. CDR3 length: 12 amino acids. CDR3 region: CASSPLGAEQFF. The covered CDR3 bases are TGTGCCAGCAGTCCCCTGGGGGCT.

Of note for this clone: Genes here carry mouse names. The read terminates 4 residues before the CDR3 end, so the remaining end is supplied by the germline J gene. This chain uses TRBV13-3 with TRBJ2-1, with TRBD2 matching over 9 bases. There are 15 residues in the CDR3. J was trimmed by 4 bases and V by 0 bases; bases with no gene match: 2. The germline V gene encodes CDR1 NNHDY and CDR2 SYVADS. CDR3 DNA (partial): TGTGCCAGCAGTGATGTCTGGGGGGGGTATGCT. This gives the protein CASSDVWGGYA. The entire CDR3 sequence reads CASSDVWGGYAEQFF.

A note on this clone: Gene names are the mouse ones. The CDR3 loop reads CASTSGNERLFF. The covered CDR3 bases are TGTGCCAGCACATCAGGAAACGAA. V is TRBV13-3 and J is TRBJ1-4; D gene ambiguous. The read stops 4 residues short of the end of the CDR3; the missing end is completed from the germline J gene. This CDR3 is 12 amino acids long. Trimming pared 6 bases from V and 5 bases from J, leaving 8 bases between. Germline V gives CDR1 NNHDY, CDR2 SYVADS.

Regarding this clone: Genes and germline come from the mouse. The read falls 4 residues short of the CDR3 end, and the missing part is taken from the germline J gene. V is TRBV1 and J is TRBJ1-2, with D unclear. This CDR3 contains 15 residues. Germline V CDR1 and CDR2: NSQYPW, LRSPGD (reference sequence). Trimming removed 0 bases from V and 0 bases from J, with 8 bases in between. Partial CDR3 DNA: TGCACCTGCAGTGCAGATTTGGGGTCAAACTCC. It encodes CTCSADLGSNS. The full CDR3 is CTCSADLGSNSDYTF.

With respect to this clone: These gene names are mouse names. The CDR3 region is CASSAGMDTEVFF. The covered CDR3 bases are TGTGCCAGCAGTGCAGGGATGGACACA. This chain uses TRBV19 with TRBJ1-1; D possibly corresponds to TRBD1 (5 bases). The read is 4 residues too short to cover the CDR3 end, so that end is filled in from the germline J gene. The CDR3 extends over 13 amino acids. Germline values: CDR1 FNHDT, CDR2 SITEND (reference sequence). The V gene lost 4 bases and the J gene lost 3 bases, with 10 bases spanning the gap.

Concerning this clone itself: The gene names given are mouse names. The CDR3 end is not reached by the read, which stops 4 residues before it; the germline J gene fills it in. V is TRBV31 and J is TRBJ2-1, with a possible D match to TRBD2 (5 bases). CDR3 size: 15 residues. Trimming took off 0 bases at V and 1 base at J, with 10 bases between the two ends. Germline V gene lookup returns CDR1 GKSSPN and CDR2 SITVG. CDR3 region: CAWSLSLGNYAEQFF. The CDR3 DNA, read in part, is TGTGCCTGGAGTCTCTCGCTGGGAAACTATGCT.

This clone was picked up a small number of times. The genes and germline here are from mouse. The CDR3 loop is CASGDAAWGDTQYF. Incomplete CDR3 DNA: TGTGCCAGCGGTGATGCTGCCTGGGGAGAC. The chain recombines TRBV13-2 with TRBJ2-5, with D maybe TRBD2 (6 bases). The CDR3 end falls 4 residues outside the read, so it is completed with the germline J gene. This CDR3 spans 14 amino acids. Germline CDR1 NNHNN, CDR2 SYGAGS (reference sequence).

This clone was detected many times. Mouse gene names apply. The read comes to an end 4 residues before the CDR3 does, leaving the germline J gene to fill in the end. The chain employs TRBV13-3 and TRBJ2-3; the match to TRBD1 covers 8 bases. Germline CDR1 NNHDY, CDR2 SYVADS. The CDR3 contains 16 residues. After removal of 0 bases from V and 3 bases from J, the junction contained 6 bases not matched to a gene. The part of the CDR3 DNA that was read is TGTGCCAGCAGTGATGAGCAGGGGGCTGGAGCAGAA. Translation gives CASSDEQGAGAE. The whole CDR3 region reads CASSDEQGAGAETLYF.

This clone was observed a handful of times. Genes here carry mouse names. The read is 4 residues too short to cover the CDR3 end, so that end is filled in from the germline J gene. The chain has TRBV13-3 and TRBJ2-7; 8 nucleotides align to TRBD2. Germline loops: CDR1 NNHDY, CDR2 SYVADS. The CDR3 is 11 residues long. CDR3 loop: CASVGGDEQYF. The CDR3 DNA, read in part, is TGTGCCAGCGTGGGGGGGGAT.

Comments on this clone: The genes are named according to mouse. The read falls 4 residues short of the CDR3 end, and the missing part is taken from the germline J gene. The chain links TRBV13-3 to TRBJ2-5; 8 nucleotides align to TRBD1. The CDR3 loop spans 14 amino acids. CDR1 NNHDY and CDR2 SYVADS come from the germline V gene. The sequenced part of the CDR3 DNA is TGTGCCAGCAGTGCCCAAGACAGGGGAGAC. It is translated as CASSAQDRGD. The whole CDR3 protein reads CASSAQDRGDTQYF.

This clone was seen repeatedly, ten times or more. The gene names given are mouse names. The chain's CDR3 is CASSDEGTQNAEQFF. The sequenced part of the CDR3 DNA is TGTGCCAGCAGTGATGAGGGGACACAGAATGCT. The chain employs TRBV13-3 and TRBJ2-1; D may be TRBD1 (6 bases). The DNA ends 4 residues before the CDR3 does, and the rest of the CDR3 is filled in from the germline J gene. The CDR3 extends over 15 amino acids. CDR1 is NNHDY and CDR2 is SYVADS in the germline V gene. Trimming took off 0 bases at V and 5 bases at J, with 12 bases between the two ends.

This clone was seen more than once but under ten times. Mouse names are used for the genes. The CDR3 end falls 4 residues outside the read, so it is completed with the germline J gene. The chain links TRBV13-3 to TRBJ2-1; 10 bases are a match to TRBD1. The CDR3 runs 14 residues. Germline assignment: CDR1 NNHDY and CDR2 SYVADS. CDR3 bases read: TGTGCCAGCAGCTCCCCGGGACAGGGGGCT. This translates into CASSSPGQGA. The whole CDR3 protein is CASSSPGQGAEQFF.

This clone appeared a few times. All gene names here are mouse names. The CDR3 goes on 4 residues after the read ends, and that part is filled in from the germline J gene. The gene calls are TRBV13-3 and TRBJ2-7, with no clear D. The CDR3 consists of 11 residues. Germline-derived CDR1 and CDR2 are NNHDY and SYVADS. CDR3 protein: CASSYLYEQYF. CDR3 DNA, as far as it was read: TGTGCCAGCAGTTATCTATAT.

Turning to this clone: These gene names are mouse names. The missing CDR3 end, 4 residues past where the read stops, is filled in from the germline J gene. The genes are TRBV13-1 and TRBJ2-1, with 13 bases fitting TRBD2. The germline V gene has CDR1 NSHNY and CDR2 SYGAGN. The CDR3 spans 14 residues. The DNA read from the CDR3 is TGTGCCAGCCGGACTGGGGGGGCTGGGGCT. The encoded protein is CASRTGGAGA. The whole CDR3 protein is CASRTGGAGAEQFF.